This TCR beta chain was documented in a study of blood T cell repertoires in COVID-19. Study-wide background: T cells, B-cell-depleted T cells, or PBMCs provided the cDNA or gDNA that served as material.

Recruitment covered over 20 US areas and drew participants whose ages spanned roughly 18 to 100 years. Cohort 3 donors were reported recovered after two negative PCRs, clearance, or symptom resolution. Only one count was recorded for this clone. The data were produced by immunoSEQ multiplex PCR, yet TCRdb's version contains in-frame clones alone and is incomplete. The data hold about 170,000 clones, with roughly 90% observed a single time. Per germline, CDR1 SGHKS and CDR2 YYEKEE (reference sequence). The CDR3 is made up of 15 amino acids. Trimming removed 3 bases at V and 8 bases at J, with 15 bases between.

The gene calls are TRBV5-5 and TRBJ1-6; tentatively, D is TRBD1 (5 bases). The clonotype originates from a woman under 30 who had recovered from COVID-19. The sample was PBMCs or T cells enriched from blood (not recorded which). CDR3 nucleotides: TGTGCCAGCAGCTCGGGGGGGAAGAGATATTCACCCCTCCACTTT. It translates to CASSSGGKRYSPLHF.